The source of this T cell receptor (beta chain) is a study of control samples from healthy donors and cancer patients. The germline gives CDR1 KGHSH, CDR2 LQKENI. V was pared by 6 bases and J by 0 bases, with 6 bases of the junction left unmatched. CDR3 length equals 18 residues. Libraries were prepared by immunoSEQ multiplex PCR; TCRdb keeps only in-frame clonotypes and omits some of them. Counted here are under 300,000 clones, over 75% occurring once; the ten biggest clones make up roughly 14%. The chain couples TRBV18 to TRBJ2-6, with 12 bases matching TRBD1. The TCR was taken from a woman aged 60-75 years with lung cancer. Sequenced input: PBMCs. The DNA of the CDR3 is TGTGCCAGCTCTCCGGGACAGGGGGCTGACTCTGGGGCCAACGTCCTGACTTTC. It is translated as CASSPGQGADSGANVLTF.